The rows below give T cell receptor beta chains drawn from one sample of a study of blood T cells in healthy people across ages. TCRdb independently ran MiXCR on the 5' RACE reads; one entry per CDR3 protein. The data show approximately 2,000,000 distinct CDR3 sequences, 30% to 40% seen once. The sequencing sample was made of blood. Source of these receptors: a human donor in good health. Each CDR3 is given with its conserved first and last residue. D genes are given only for firm matches. Only part of the rows carry a size: once, few, many, or a class if the clone is expanded.

>TRBJ2-1|few|-|TRBV4-1
CASSQEGASYNEQFF
TGCGCCAGCAGCCAAGAAGGGGCGTCCTACAATGAGCAGTTCTTC
>TRBJ2-3|few|-|TRBV6-5
CASSPASTSTDTQYF
TGTGCCAGCAGTCCCGCTTCGACTAGCACAGATACGCAGTATTTT
>TRBJ1-1|once|-|TRBV7-6
CASRQSNTEAFF
TGTGCCAGCAGACAGTCGAACACTGAAGCTTTCTTT
>TRBJ2-1|-|TRBD2|TRBV29-1
CSVEDMHQRGPPDKQFF
TGCAGCGTTGAAGATATGCATCAGCGGGGCCCTCCCGATAAGCAGTTCTTC
>TRBJ2-3|few|-|TRBV6-6
CASSYSPVSTDTQYF
TGTGCCAGCAGTTATTCGCCAGTTAGCACAGATACGCAGTATTTT
>TRBJ1-3|-|-|TRBV4-1
CASSQVAVPGNTIYF
TGCGCCAGCAGCCAAGTGGCAGTTCCTGGAAACACCATATATTTT
>TRBJ2-3|-|TRBD2|TRBV6-2/TRBV6-3
CASARAGSTDTQYF
TGTGCCAGCGCAAGAGCGGGGAGCACAGATACGCAGTATTTT
>TRBJ1-1|-|-|TRBV6-6
CASSYSGGWTEAFF
TGTGCCAGCAGTTACTCTGGTGGTTGGACTGAAGCTTTCTTT
>TRBJ2-1|-|-|TRBV4-2
CASSQGDPSGNEQFF
TGTGCCAGCAGCCAGGGGGATCCCTCGGGCAATGAGCAGTTCTTC
>TRBJ1-2|many|-|TRBV7-9
CASSDSGLYGYTF
TGTGCCAGCAGTGACAGCGGGCTATACGGCTACACCTTC
>TRBJ2-1|-|-|TRBV9
CTSSVASGVNEQFF
TGTACCAGCAGCGTAGCGTCAGGGGTGAATGAGCAGTTCTTC
>TRBJ2-1|few|TRBD2|TRBV9
CASTKGEGNEQFF
TGTGCCAGCACCAAAGGGGAGGGAAATGAGCAGTTCTTC
>TRBJ1-2|-|TRBD1|TRBV29-1
CSVEEVGQAYTF
TGCAGCGTTGAAGAAGTTGGACAGGCCTACACCTTC
>TRBJ2-7|few|TRBD2|TRBV7-2
CASSRGLAGGPVTYEQYF
TGTGCCAGCAGCCGGGGACTAGCGGGGGGGCCGGTGACCTACGAACAGTACTTC
>TRBJ2-1|-|TRBD2|TRBV4-1
CASSHLRGDYNEQFF
TGCGCCAGCAGCCATTTACGGGGGGACTACAATGAGCAGTTCTTC
>TRBJ2-3|-|-|TRBV20-1
CSARASPSTDTQYF
TGCAGTGCTAGGGCCTCCCCTAGCACAGATACGCAGTATTTT
>TRBJ2-5|few|-|TRBV7-2
CASSPLDGLETQYF
TGTGCCAGCAGCCCCCTTGACGGTCTGGAGACCCAGTACTTC
>TRBJ1-4|-|-|TRBV7-9
CASSLTGAQHNEKLFF
TGTGCCAGCAGCTTGACCGGGGCTCAGCACAATGAAAAACTGTTTTTT
>TRBJ1-2|-|-|TRBV5-6
CASSLRRAKAWYGYTF
TGTGCCAGCAGCTTGAGAAGGGCAAAAGCATGGTATGGCTACACCTTC
>TRBJ2-1|many|TRBD2|TRBV29-1
CSVRTSGLSNEQFF
TGCAGCGTCAGGACTAGCGGGTTGAGCAATGAGCAGTTCTTC
>TRBJ2-1|few|-|TRBV6-2/TRBV6-3
CASSYSGAASNEQFF
TGTGCCAGCAGTTACTCTGGGGCAGCCAGCAATGAGCAGTTCTTC
>TRBJ2-7|many|TRBD2|TRBV20-1
CSALAGGTYEQYF
TGCAGCGCGTTAGCGGGGGGAACCTACGAGCAGTACTTC
>TRBJ1-2|few|-|TRBV15
CATSRDPQGLSYTF
TGTGCCACCAGCAGAGATCCCCAGGGTCTAAGCTACACCTTC
>TRBJ1-2|-|TRBD1|TRBV2
CASSEGQGLFNYGYTF
TGTGCCAGCAGCGAAGGACAGGGTCTTTTCAACTATGGCTACACCTTC
>TRBJ1-1|-|-|TRBV6-5
CASSYFRDTEAFF
TGTGCCAGCAGTTACTTCAGGGACACTGAAGCTTTCTTT
>TRBJ2-5|-|TRBD1|TRBV7-9
CASSSTGLEETQYF
TGTGCCAGCAGCTCGACAGGGCTCGAAGAGACCCAGTACTTC
>TRBJ2-7|few|TRBD1|TRBV20-1
CSARFPGQGYEQYF
TGCAGTGCTAGATTCCCGGGACAGGGCTACGAGCAGTACTTC
>TRBJ1-2|-|-|TRBV20-1
CSARDTGLGGYTF
TGCAGTGCTAGAGACACCGGTTTAGGTGGCTACACCTTC
>TRBJ2-1|-|-|TRBV5-1
CASSLVWGSSYNEQFF
TGCGCCAGCAGCTTGGTGTGGGGGAGCTCCTACAATGAGCAGTTCTTC
>TRBJ1-5|-|-|TRBV2
CASSVEVQPQHF
TGTGCCAGCAGTGTTGAGGTACAGCCCCAGCATTTT
>TRBJ1-2|few|TRBD1|TRBV12-3/TRBV12-4
CASTPQKGGGYGYTF
TGTGCCAGCACTCCCCAAAAAGGGGGCGGCTATGGCTACACCTTC
>TRBJ2-5|-|-|TRBV7-9
CATAGYQQETQYF
TGTGCCACCGCAGGTTACCAGCAAGAGACCCAGTACTTC
>TRBJ1-5|-|-|TRBV20-1
CSAQATESSNQPQHF
TGCAGTGCCCAAGCGACAGAGAGTAGCAATCAGCCCCAGCATTTT
>TRBJ2-5|few|-|TRBV20-1
CSAPAPNGGIQQYF
TGCAGTGCCCCAGCCCCCAATGGGGGGATTCAACAGTACTTC
>TRBJ2-5|-|TRBD1|TRBV6-5
CASSYSTGSFEETQYF
TGTGCCAGCAGTTACTCGACAGGGTCGTTCGAAGAGACCCAGTACTTC
>TRBJ2-3|few|-|TRBV20-1
CSATRPGLQGDTQYF
TGCAGTGCTACTCGACCGGGACTTCAAGGAGATACGCAGTATTTT
>TRBJ2-3|-|TRBD1|TRBV5-4
CASRLKPGQRTDTQYF
TGTGCCAGCAGACTCAAACCGGGACAGCGCACAGATACGCAGTATTTT
>TRBJ2-7|many|-|TRBV7-2
CASSLAWAGYEQYF
TGTGCCAGCAGCTTAGCCTGGGCAGGCTACGAGCAGTACTTC
>TRBJ2-5|few|TRBD2|TRBV7-9
CASSIWTSELQETQYF
TGTGCCAGCAGCATCTGGACTAGCGAGCTCCAAGAGACCCAGTACTTC
>TRBJ2-7|-|-|TRBV6-7
CARFPGLPSYEQYF
TGTGCCAGATTCCCGGGTCTTCCGTCCTACGAGCAGTACTTC
>TRBJ1-1|-|-|TRBV9
CASSVAKGGTEAFF
TGTGCCAGCAGCGTAGCTAAAGGGGGGACTGAAGCTTTCTTT
>TRBJ1-2|few|-|TRBV7-2
CASTSRGVRANYGYTF
TGTGCCAGCACCTCTCGGGGGGTACGAGCTAACTATGGCTACACCTTC
>TRBJ2-7|few|TRBD1|TRBV4-1
CASSQGPSGTGRSYEQYF
TGCGCCAGCAGCCAAGGGCCATCCGGGACAGGGAGATCCTACGAGCAGTACTTC
>TRBJ1-2|-|-|TRBV30
CAWSAMHKTANYGYTF
TGTGCCTGGAGTGCCATGCACAAGACGGCTAACTATGGCTACACCTTC
>TRBJ2-7|few|-|TRBV12-3/TRBV12-4
CASKMGGALSYEQYF
TGTGCCAGCAAAATGGGGGGGGCCCTCTCCTACGAGCAGTACTTC
>TRBJ2-7|few|TRBD1|TRBV12-3/TRBV12-4
CASSSRDRGLDEQYF
TGTGCCAGCAGTTCCCGGGACAGGGGGCTCGACGAGCAGTACTTC
>TRBJ2-1|once|-|TRBV3-1
CASSQDVSDSSYNEQFF
TGTGCCAGCAGCCAAGATGTGAGCGACAGCTCCTACAATGAGCAGTTCTTC
>TRBJ1-1|-|-|TRBV9
CASSVADPLSTEAFF
TGTGCCAGCAGCGTAGCAGACCCTTTGTCTACTGAAGCTTTCTTT
>TRBJ2-5|few|-|TRBV20-1
CSASELGETQYF
TGCAGTGCTAGTGAGCTTGGGGAGACCCAGTACTTC
>TRBJ1-2|-|TRBD1|TRBV29-1
CSARQGVCNGYTF
TGCAGCGCCCGCCAGGGGGTTTGTAATGGCTACACCTTC
>TRBJ1-1|-|-|TRBV5-1
CASSWDGQNTEAFF
TGCGCCAGCAGCTGGGACGGTCAGAACACTGAAGCTTTCTTT
>TRBJ1-1|-|-|TRBV7-2
CASSRRGGEAEAFF
TGTGCCAGCAGCCGACGGGGGGGAGAGGCTGAAGCTTTCTTT
>TRBJ2-3|-|-|TRBV7-9
CASSLQGGDVTDTQYF
TGTGCCAGCAGCCTTCAGGGGGGGGACGTCACAGATACGCAGTATTTT
>TRBJ1-2|-|TRBD1|TRBV6-1
CASGDRGSFNYGYTF
TGTGCCAGCGGGGACAGGGGATCCTTTAACTATGGCTACACCTTC
>TRBJ2-1|few|TRBD2|TRBV4-2
CASSQPLAGGNNEQFF
TGTGCCAGCAGCCAACCCCTAGCGGGGGGGAACAATGAGCAGTTCTTC